The sample holds one count of the clone carrying this TCR beta chain. Produced via immunoSEQ multiplex PCR; TCRdb's table is partial and in-frame only. The sample lists more than 100,000 clones, around three quarters seen once, with 3% to 4.5% in the top ten. These data originate in a study of blood T cell repertoires in COVID-19. In the study overall: The study drew acute and convalescent COVID-19 samples from the United States, Italy and Spain. Sources were T cells, B-cell-depleted T cells, or PBMCs; the material itself was cDNA or gDNA.

V shed 0 bases and J shed 7 bases, with 17 bases lying between them. Germline lookup yields CDR1 SGHRS and CDR2 YFSETQ. The CDR3 covers 16 residues. The receptor was isolated from a woman of 80 years or more with acute or convalescent COVID-19. This rearrangement joins TRBV5-1 to TRBJ2-1; a possible D gene is TRBD1 (6 bases). The material sequenced was peripheral blood. In DNA, the CDR3 is TGCGCCAGCAGCTTGGGCCCTTTACAGGGTCGTAATGAGCAGTTCTTC. Amino acid sequence: CASSLGPLQGRNEQFF.